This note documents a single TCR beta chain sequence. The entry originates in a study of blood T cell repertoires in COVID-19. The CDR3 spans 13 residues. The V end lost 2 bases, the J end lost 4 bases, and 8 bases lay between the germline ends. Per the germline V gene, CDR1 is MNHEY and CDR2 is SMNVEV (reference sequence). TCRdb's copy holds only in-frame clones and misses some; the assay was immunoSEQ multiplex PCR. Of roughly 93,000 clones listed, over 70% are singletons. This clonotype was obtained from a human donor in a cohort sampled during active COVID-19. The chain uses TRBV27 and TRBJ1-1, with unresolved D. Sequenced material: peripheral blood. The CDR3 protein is CASSLRGSTEAFF. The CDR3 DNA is TGTGCCAGCAGTTTACGGGGTAGCACTGAAGCTTTCTTT.